These 17 T cell receptor beta chains originate from one sample sequenced in a study of cytomegalovirus exposure and HLA in healthy donors. The PCR ran on 60 Vbeta and 13 Jbeta primers. Profiled with immunoSEQ multiplex PCR; TCRdb holds only in-frame clones, not every one. The data show about 190,000 clones, roughly 77% seen once. Sequences were obtained from PBMCs. Every receptor here comes from a man aged 25 to 45 in good health and CMV-seropositive.

The V and J genes are TRBV5-1 and TRBJ2-2; a possible D gene is TRBD1 (5 bases). The V end was cut by 7 bases, the J end by 1 base, with 11 bases between. This CDR3 has 14 residues. Germline V lookup: CDR1 SGHRS, CDR2 YFSETQ. CDR3 DNA sequence: TGCGCCAGCCGGTCAGGGCAGAACACCGGGGAGCTGTTTTTT. Protein product: CASRSGQNTGELFF.

This clone was seen only a few times. The V and J genes are TRBV4-1 and TRBJ2-1; 8 nucleotides line up with TRBD2. This CDR3 is built from 16 residues. Per germline, CDR1 MGHRA and CDR2 YSYEKL. With 5 bases clipped from V and 1 base from J, the junction kept 7 bases outside the gene matches. The DNA for the CDR3 is TGCGCCAGCAGCAAAACGAGCGGGAGTTCCTACAATGAGCAGTTCTTC. It yields the protein CASSKTSGSSYNEQFF.

This chain connects TRBV5-8 to TRBJ1-2, with D hard to call. Germline loops: CDR1 SGHTS, CDR2 YDEGEE. CDR3 length: 15 amino acids. V was clipped by 0 bases and J by 0 bases, with 9 bases between them. The CDR3 is CASSLGTVTNYGYTF. The CDR3 region has the DNA TGTGCCAGCAGCTTGGGTACAGTGACTAACTATGGCTACACCTTC.

This rearrangement joins TRBV18 to TRBJ2-6, with TRBD1 matching 7 bases. V was pared by 1 base and J by 0 bases, with 6 bases of the junction left unmatched. Germline CDR1 KGHSH, CDR2 LQKENI. The CDR3 spans 18 residues. This CDR3 reads CASSPRQGAISGANVLTF. The CDR3, as DNA: TGTGCCAGCTCACCACGACAGGGCGCTATCTCTGGGGCCAACGTCCTGACTTTC.

This clone occurred once. CDR3 in DNA: TGTGCTAGTGGGGCGGGACAGGGGGCCTGGGAGACCCAGTACTTC. Protein sequence: CASGAGQGAWETQYF. The chain uses TRBV12-5 and TRBJ2-5; 12 nucleotides align to TRBD1. CDR3 length equals 15 residues. V dropped 6 bases and J dropped 5; count of bases not matched to a gene: 7. Per the germline V gene, CDR1 is LGHNT and CDR2 is FRNRAP.

This chain connects TRBV4-3 to TRBJ2-5; the match to TRBD2 covers 13 bases. J was trimmed by 5 bases and V by 4 bases; bases with no gene match: 4. CDR1 and CDR2 from the germline V gene are LGHNA and YSLEER. This CDR3 comprises 15 residues. CDR3: CASSLGTSGTETQYF. The CDR3 DNA follows: TGCGCCAGCAGCCTTGGGACTAGCGGGACCGAGACCCAGTACTTC.

The chain is built from TRBV2 and TRBJ2-7, with a possible D match to TRBD2 (6 bases). Germline loops: CDR1 SNHLY, CDR2 FYNNEI. CDR3 size: 15 residues. V was pared by 4 bases and J by 2 bases, with 15 bases between. The CDR3 DNA sequence: TGTGCCAGCAGTGTCCGGCAGACGGGGGCCTACGAGCAGTACTTC. It translates to CASSVRQTGAYEQYF.

The rearrangement uses TRBV7-6 and TRBJ2-7; D remains ambiguous. Germline loops: CDR1 SGHVS, CDR2 FNYEAQ. CDR3 length: 15 residues. V lost 2 bases to trimming and J lost 0 bases, with 11 bases between them. The CDR3 nucleotides read TGTGCCAGCAGCTTATTAGCCACAAGCTCCTACGAGCAGTACTTC. Translating it yields CASSLLATSSYEQYF.

This clone was seen only a few times. This chain links TRBV29-1 with TRBJ2-1; 7 bases agree with TRBD2. Germline CDR1 reads SQVTM; CDR2 reads ANQGSEA. This CDR3 comprises 16 residues. The junction had 11 bases not matched to a gene; V was cut back by 1 base and J by 5 bases. CDR3 in amino acids: CSVEVGQGGGHNEQFF. For the CDR3, the DNA is TGCAGCGTTGAAGTGGGGCAGGGCGGGGGTCACAATGAGCAGTTCTTC.

The chain carries TRBV9 and TRBJ2-5; the D gene is possibly TRBD1 (6 bases). The J call may be incorrect, as the DNA end agrees better with TRBJ2-7. The germline V gene has CDR1 SGDLS and CDR2 YYNGEE. CDR3 length: 15 residues. The CDR3 DNA is TGTGCCAGCAGCGTAGCTGGACAGAGGAACTACGAGCAGTACTTC. It yields the protein CASSVAGQRNYEQYF.

This clone was recorded once. The chain joins TRBV28 to TRBJ1-1; D gene uncertain. Germline lookup yields CDR1 MDHEN and CDR2 SYDVKM. The CDR3 consists of 12 residues. V was cut by 7 bases and J by 3 bases, with 9 bases left in between. The chain's CDR3 is CASTLQDTEAFF. DNA of the CDR3: TGTGCCAGCACTCTGCAGGACACTGAAGCTTTCTTT.

The V and J genes are TRBV4-1 and TRBJ2-1; 8 bases line up with TRBD2. Trimming at V came to 4 bases and at J to 3 bases, leaving 11 bases not matched to a gene. Per germline, CDR1 MGHRA and CDR2 YSYEKL. The CDR3 loop spans 17 amino acids. The CDR3 DNA follows: TGCGCCAGCAGCCCATCCGACCTGGCGGGGGGCTACAATGAGCAGTTCTTC. Protein sequence: CASSPSDLAGGYNEQFF.

The rearrangement uses TRBV9 and TRBJ2-3; maybe TRBD1 (5 bases). This CDR3 region has 13 residues. V dropped 3 bases and J dropped 1 base, with 6 bases sitting between them. Germline-derived CDR1 and CDR2 are SGDLS and YYNGEE. The CDR3 spells CASSETGTDTQYF. As DNA, the CDR3 is TGTGCCAGCAGCGAGACAGGCACAGATACGCAGTATTTT.

The J gene is TRBJ2-2, the V gene TRBV4-3, with a possible D match to TRBD2 (5 bases). This CDR3 comprises 15 residues. Trimming took off 4 bases at V and 2 bases at J, with 11 bases between the two ends. The V gene's germline CDR1 is LGHNA and CDR2 YSLEER. This chain's CDR3 is CASSPGSVNTGELFF. Written as DNA, the CDR3 is TGCGCCAGCAGCCCGGGGTCGGTAAACACCGGGGAGCTGTTTTTT.

The gene calls are TRBV2 and TRBJ2-6, with D possibly being TRBD2 (5 bases). CDR1 SNHLY and CDR2 FYNNEI come from the germline V gene. Trimming took off 7 bases at V and 3 bases at J, with 16 bases between the two ends. CDR3 length equals 16 residues. The CDR3 nucleotides are TGTGCCAGCACCCCCCGGACTGCTGGTGGGGCCAACGTCCTGACTTTC. Translation gives CASTPRTAGGANVLTF.

CDR3 sequence (DNA): TGTGCCAGCAGCTCGATGAGCCAGGGTGGTACCGGGGAGCTGTTTTTT. Amino acids: CASSSMSQGGTGELFF. The chain carries TRBV7-3 and TRBJ2-2; tentatively, D is TRBD1 (5 bases). V shed 4 bases and J shed 5 bases, with 17 bases lying between them. The germline V gene encodes CDR1 SGHTA and CDR2 FQGTGA. This CDR3 is 16 amino acids long. Filled out from reference TRBV7-3 and TRBJ2-2, the complete variable domain reads GAGVSQTPSNKVTEKGKYVELRCDPISGHTALYWYRQSLGQGPEFLIYFQGTGAADDSGLPNDRFFAVRPEGSVSTLKIQRTERGDSAVYLCASSSMSQGGTGELFFGEGSRLTVL.

The V call is TRBV4-1, the J call TRBJ1-1, with D maybe TRBD1 (5 bases). This CDR3 has 14 residues. The V gene lost 2 bases and the J gene lost 3 bases, with 10 bases spanning the gap. CDR1 and CDR2 (germline): MGHRA, YSYEKL. The DNA for the CDR3 is TGCGCCAGCAGCCAACAAAGCAGGGACACTGAAGCTTTCTTT. Residues: CASSQQSRDTEAFF.